This record concerns one T cell receptor (beta chain) sequence. Antigen unknown. The ends were cut back, 1 base at V and 3 bases at J, with 7 bases in the middle. CDR1 and CDR2 (germline): SGHAT, FQNNGV. The CDR3 totals 14 residues. Generated by immunoSEQ multiplex PCR, the TCRdb table keeps only in-frame clones and is missing some. The table records some 12,000 clones, nearly 70% of them present only once. This record belongs to a study of CD4+ T cells in melanoma. General study points: Diverse differentiation states were reported for melanoma neoantigen-specific CD4+ T cells. CD8+ T cell, macrophage and B cell function reportedly correlated with neoantigen-specific CD4+ T cells.

Material: cells from a culture (not recorded whether cultured in vitro). The chain combines TRBV11-2 with TRBJ2-1; D is ambiguous. This TCR was recovered from a human donor with melanoma. The CDR3 DNA reads TGTGCCAGCAGCTTAGCTGGCGTCTACAATGAGCAGTTCTTC. Its protein product is CASSLAGVYNEQFF.